Given below is one T cell receptor beta chain in context. This entry belongs to a study of blood T cell repertoires in COVID-19. At the level of the study: T cells, B-cell-depleted T cells, or PBMCs supplied cDNA or gDNA.

The CDR3 spans 14 residues. V lost 3 bases and J lost 4; bases outside the gene matches: 3. Germline assignment: CDR1 SGDLS and CDR2 YYNGEE. Some clones are missing from TCRdb's copy, which holds only in-frame ones; the method was immunoSEQ multiplex PCR. The sample has 80,000 to 100,000 clones; over 75% are singletons. Sequences were obtained from peripheral blood. The sequence was collected from a human donor in a cohort sampled during active COVID-19. The chain has TRBV9 and TRBJ1-3, with 8 bases aligning to TRBD1. The CDR3 DNA sequence: TGTGCCAGCAGCGCCTCAGGGGGCGGAAACACCATATATTTT. Encoded protein: CASSASGGGNTIYF.